This T cell receptor beta chain is drawn from a study of CD8+CD57+ T cells in acquired aplastic anemia. Broader study findings: Simpson's diversity of CD8+ cells was not significantly different in patients compared with controls. It was found that twenty-nine CD8+ CDR3 sequences were shared between patients and controls.

Patients who underwent sequencing had shown CD8+CD57+ cell expansion by flow cytometry. Every patient presented with severe acquired aplastic anemia. V shed 5 bases and J shed 8 bases, with 9 bases lying between them. This CDR3 region has 11 residues. For CDR3 and TCR beta VDJ profiling, genomic DNA was the template used. TCRdb fed the reads into MiXCR, producing one record per CDR3 protein. The table has about 160,000 distinct CDR3 sequences, around 75% seen once. Note on this clonotype: No antigen is known for it.

The gene calls are TRBV12-3 or TRBV12-4 and TRBJ1-2; D not certain. This TCR was sampled from a human donor with aplastic anemia. Sequenced input: sorted CD4+, CD8+, or CD8+CD57+ T cells (not recorded which) from PBMCs. Here the CDR3 reads CASSRGDGYTF. The DNA for the CDR3 is TGTGCCAGCAGTCGGGGAGACGGCTACACCTTC.